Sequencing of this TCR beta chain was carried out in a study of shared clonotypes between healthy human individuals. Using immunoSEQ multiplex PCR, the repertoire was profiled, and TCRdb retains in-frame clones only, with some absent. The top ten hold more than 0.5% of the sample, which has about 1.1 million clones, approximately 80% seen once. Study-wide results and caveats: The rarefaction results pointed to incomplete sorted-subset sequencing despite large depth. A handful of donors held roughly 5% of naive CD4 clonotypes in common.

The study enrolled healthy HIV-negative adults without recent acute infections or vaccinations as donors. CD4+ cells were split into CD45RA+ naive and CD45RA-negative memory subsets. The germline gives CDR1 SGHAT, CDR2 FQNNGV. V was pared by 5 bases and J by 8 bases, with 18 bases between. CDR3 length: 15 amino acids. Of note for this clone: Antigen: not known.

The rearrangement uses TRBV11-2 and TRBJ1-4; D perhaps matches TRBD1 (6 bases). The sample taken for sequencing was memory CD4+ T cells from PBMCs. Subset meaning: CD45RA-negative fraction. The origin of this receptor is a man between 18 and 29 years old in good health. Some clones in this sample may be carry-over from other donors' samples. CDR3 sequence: CASSGDTASQEKLFF. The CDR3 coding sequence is TGTGCCAGCAGCGGGGACACGGCTAGTCAAGAAAAACTGTTTTTT.